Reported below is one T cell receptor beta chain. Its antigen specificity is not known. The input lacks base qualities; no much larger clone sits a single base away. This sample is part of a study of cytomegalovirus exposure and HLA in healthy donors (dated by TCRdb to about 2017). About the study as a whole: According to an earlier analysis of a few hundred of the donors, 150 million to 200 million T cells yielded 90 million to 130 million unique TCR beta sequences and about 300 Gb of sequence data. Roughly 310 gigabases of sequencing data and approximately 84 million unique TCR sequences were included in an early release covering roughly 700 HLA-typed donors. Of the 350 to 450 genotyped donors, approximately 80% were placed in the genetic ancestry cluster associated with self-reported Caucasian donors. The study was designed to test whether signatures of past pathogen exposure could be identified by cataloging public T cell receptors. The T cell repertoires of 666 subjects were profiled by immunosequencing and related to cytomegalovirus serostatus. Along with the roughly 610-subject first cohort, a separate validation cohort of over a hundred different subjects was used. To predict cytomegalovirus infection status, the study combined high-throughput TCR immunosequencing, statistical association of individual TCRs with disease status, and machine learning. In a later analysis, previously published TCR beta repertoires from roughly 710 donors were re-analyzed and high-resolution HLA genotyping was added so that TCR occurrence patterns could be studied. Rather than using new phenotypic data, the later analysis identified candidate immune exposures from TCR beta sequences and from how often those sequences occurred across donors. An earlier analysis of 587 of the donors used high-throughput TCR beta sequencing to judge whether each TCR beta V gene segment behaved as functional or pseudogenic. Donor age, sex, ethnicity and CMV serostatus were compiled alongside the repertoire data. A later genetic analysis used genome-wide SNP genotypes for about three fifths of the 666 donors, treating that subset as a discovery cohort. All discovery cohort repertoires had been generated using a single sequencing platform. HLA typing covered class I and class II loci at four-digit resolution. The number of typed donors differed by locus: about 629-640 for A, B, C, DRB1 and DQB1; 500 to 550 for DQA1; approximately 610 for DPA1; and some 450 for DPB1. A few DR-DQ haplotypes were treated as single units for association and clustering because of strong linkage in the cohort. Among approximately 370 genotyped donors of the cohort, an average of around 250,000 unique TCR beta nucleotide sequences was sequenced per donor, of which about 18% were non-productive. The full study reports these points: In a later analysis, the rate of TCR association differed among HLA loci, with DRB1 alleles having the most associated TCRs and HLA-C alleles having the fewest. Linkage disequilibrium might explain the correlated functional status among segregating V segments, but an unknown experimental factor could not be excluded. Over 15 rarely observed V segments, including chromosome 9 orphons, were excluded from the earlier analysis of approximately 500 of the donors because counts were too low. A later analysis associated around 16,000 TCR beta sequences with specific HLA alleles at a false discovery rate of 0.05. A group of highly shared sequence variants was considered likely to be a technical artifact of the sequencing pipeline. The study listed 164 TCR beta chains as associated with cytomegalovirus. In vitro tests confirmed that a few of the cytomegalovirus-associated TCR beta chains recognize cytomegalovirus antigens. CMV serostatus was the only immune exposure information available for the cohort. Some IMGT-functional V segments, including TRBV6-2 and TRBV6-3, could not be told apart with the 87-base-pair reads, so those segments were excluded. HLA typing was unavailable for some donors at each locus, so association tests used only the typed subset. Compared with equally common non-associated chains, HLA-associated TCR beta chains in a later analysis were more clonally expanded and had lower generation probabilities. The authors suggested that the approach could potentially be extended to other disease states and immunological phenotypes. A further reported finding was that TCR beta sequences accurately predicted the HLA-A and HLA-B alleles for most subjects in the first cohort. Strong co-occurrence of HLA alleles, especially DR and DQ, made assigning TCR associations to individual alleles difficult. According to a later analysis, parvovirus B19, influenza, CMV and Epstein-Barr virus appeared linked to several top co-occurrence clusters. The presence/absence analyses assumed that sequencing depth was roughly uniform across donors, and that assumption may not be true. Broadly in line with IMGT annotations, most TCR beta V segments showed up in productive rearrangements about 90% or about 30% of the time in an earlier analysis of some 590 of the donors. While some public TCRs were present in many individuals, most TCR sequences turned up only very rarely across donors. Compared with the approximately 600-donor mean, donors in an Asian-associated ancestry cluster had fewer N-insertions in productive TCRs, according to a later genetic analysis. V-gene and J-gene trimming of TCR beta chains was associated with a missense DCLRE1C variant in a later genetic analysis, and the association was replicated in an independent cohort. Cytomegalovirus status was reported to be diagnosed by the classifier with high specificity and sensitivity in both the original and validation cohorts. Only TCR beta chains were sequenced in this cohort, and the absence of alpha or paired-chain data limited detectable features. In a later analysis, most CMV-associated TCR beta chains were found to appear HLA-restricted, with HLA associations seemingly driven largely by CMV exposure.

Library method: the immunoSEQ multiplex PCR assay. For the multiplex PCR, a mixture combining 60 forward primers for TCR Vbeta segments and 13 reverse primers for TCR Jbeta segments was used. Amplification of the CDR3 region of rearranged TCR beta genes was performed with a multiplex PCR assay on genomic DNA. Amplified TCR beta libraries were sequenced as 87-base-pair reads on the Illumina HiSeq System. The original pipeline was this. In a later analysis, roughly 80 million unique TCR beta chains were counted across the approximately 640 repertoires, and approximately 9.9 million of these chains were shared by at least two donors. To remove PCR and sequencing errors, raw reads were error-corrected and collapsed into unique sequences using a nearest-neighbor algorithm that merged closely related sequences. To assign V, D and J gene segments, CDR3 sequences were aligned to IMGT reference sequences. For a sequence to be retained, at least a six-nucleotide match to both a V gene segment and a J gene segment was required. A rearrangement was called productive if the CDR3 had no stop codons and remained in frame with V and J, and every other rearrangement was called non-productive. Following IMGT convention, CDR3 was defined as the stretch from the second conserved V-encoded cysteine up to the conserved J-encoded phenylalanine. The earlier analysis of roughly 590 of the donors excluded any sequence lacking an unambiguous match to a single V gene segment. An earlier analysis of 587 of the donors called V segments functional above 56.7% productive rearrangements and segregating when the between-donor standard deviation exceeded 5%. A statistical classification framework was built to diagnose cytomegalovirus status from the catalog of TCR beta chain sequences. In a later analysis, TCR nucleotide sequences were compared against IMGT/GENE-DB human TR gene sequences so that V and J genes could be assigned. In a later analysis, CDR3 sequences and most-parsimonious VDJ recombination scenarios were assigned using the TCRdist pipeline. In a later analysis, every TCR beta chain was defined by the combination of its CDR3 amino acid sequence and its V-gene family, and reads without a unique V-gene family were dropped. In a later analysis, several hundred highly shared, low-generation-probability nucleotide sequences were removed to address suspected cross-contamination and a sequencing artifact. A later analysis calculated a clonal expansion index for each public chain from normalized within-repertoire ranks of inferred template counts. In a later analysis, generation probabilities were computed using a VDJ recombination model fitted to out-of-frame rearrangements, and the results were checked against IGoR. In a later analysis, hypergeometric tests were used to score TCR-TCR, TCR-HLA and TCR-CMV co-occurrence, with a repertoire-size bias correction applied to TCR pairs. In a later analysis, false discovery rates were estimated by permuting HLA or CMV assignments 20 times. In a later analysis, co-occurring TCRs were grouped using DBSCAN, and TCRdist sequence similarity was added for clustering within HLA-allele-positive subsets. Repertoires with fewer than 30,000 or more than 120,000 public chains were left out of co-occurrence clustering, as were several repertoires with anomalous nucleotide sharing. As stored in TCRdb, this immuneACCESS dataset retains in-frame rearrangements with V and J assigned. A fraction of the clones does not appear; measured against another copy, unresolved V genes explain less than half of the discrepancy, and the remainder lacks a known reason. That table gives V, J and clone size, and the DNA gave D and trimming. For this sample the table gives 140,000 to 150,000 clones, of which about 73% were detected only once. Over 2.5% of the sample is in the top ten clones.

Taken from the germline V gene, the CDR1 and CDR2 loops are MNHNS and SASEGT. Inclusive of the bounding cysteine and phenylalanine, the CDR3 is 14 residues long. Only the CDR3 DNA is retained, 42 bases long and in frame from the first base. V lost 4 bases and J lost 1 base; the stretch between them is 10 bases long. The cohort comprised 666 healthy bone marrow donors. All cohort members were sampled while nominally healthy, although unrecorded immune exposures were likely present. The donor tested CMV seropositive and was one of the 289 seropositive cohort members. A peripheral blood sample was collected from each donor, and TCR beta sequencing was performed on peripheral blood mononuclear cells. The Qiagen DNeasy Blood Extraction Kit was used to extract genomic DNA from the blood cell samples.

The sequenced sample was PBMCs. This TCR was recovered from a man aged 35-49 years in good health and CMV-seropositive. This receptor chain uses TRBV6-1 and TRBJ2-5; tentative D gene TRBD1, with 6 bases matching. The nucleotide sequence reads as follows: TGTGCCAGCAGTGCGAACAGGGCCCAAGAGACCCAGTACTTC. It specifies CASSANRAQETQYF.